The T cell receptor beta chain described here comes from a study of blood T cell repertoires in COVID-19. At the level of the study: Acute and convalescent COVID-19 samples came from the United States, Italy and Spain. T cells, B-cell-depleted T cells, or PBMCs supplied cDNA or gDNA.

Between the trimmed V and J ends, which lost 0 bases and 1 base, there was a span of 12 bases. The CDR3 loop spans 16 amino acids. CDR1 and CDR2 (germline): SGHVS, FQNEAQ. Sequenced by immunoSEQ multiplex PCR; TCRdb stores in-frame clones only, minus some. Among around 260,000 clones listed, approximately 86% were seen once. The rearrangement joins TRBV7-8 to TRBJ1-1, with a weak D call TRBD1 (5 bases). The sequence was collected from a young man with active or convalescent COVID-19. Specimen: peripheral blood. The DNA for the CDR3 is TGTGCCAGCAGCTTAGCATGGGACTCAACGAACACTGAAGCTTTCTTT. Translated, it gives CASSLAWDSTNTEAFF.